The following is a T cell receptor beta chain sequence with its context. It has no known antigen specificity. At one end, the junction sequence differs from germline, possibly due to a read error. Taken from cysteine to phenylalanine, the CDR3 has 16 residues. Only the CDR3 part of the read is kept: 48 bases, read in frame from the first base. According to the germline V gene (reference sequence), CDR1 reads LNHDA and CDR2 reads SQIVND. The data were obtained in a study of control samples from healthy donors and cancer patients (dated by TCRdb to about 2020). Libraries were built with the immunoSEQ multiplex PCR assay. The source is immuneACCESS, and TCRdb retained only in-frame sequences with V and J called. Part of the clones is not carried over; for the studies checked, unresolved V genes explain less than half of this, and the remainder is unexplained. Across this sample there are tens of thousands of clones, with 90% seen only once. The top ten hold around 5.9% of the sample.

Sequences were obtained from PBMCs. The source is a man aged 60-69 years with colorectal cancer. This chain is built from TRBV19 and TRBJ1-4; TRBD1 is perhaps the D gene, given 5 matching bases. CDR3 sequence: CVSSPMARQGGEKLFF. The nucleotide sequence reads TGTGTCAGTAGCCCCATGGCGAGGCAGGGAGGTGAAAAACTGTTTTTT.